A few counts support the clone carrying this T cell receptor beta chain. As yet, its antigen is unknown. Through a sample-barcoded 5' primer and a J-beta primer mix, a second PCR was run for roughly 6 to 11 cycles. TCRdb fed the 5' RACE reads into MiXCR, producing one record per CDR3 protein. The sample holds around 1,500,000 distinct CDR3 sequences, approximately 42% seen once. There are 16 residues in the CDR3. The germline V gene encodes CDR1 MNHEY and CDR2 SMNVEV (reference sequence). Losses at the gene ends were 0 bases for V and 3 bases for J; bases not matched to a gene: 7. This entry comes from a study of blood T cells in healthy people across ages. Overall study findings and caveats: In older individuals, TCR beta diversity per million T cells was lower, falling roughly linearly with age. Correlation between TCR beta diversity and naive T cell percentage was strong. There was no known CMV status for donors, so expanded clonotype changes were possibly confounded.

Peripheral blood samples of around 11 milliliters were drawn from each donor. This receptor was taken from a woman aged 18-30 years in good health. This rearrangement joins TRBV27 to TRBJ2-7; 8 nucleotides line up with TRBD2. The sample comprised blood. The CDR3 spells CASSLSRGTSVYEQYF. For the CDR3, the DNA is TGTGCCAGCAGTTTATCGAGGGGGACTAGTGTCTACGAGCAGTACTTC.